The 18 T cell receptor beta chains presented below share a single source sample, sequenced in a study of shared clonotypes between healthy human individuals. Only in-frame clones appear in the TCRdb table, and some are missing; sequencing was by immunoSEQ multiplex PCR. The sample comprises 800,000 or so clones, just over 95% of which are singletons, and around 0.21% rests with the top ten. Positive CCR7 selection of CD45RO-negative cells yielded the naive CD8 cells, and terminally differentiated effector memory CD45RA+ cells were excluded. Material: naive CD8+ T cells sorted from blood. The receptors come from a man under 40 in good health.

The CDR3, as DNA: TGTGCCAGCAGCCCCAGGGGTGGCTATGGCTACACCTTC. This sequence encodes CASSPRGGYGYTF. V and J are TRBV7-9 and TRBJ1-2, with a tentative D call TRBD1 (6 bases). The germline V gene has CDR1 SEHNR and CDR2 FQNEAQ (reference sequence). V lost 5 bases and J lost 4, with 11 bases in between. The CDR3 totals 13 residues.

The chain combines TRBV2 with TRBJ1-5; D ambiguous. Germline V gene sequence: CDR1 SNHLY, CDR2 FYNNEI. This CDR3 has 14 amino acids. Trimming left V 4 bases short and J 9 bases short, with 16 bases between. The CDR3 DNA reads TGTGCCAGCAGTGGCGCCTCAAGTATCAGGCCCCAGCATTTT. Translation gives CASSGASSIRPQHF.

V gene TRBV29-1 combines with J gene TRBJ2-1; 7 bases agree with TRBD1. The V gene's germline CDR1 is SQVTM and CDR2 ANQGSEA. The V gene end was trimmed by 1 base and the J gene end by 2 bases; junction bases not matched to a gene: 11. The CDR3 consists of 17 residues. Here the CDR3 reads CSVEGEHRGSPYNEQFF. The CDR3 nucleotides read TGCAGCGTTGAAGGGGAGCACAGGGGCTCCCCCTACAATGAGCAGTTCTTC.

V gene TRBV7-6 combines with J gene TRBJ1-1; TRBD1 might be the D (6 bases). The CDR3 consists of 17 residues. CDR1 is SGHVS and CDR2 is FNYEAQ in the germline V gene. Trimming took 5 bases from V and 6 from J, leaving 25 bases between them. The CDR3 nucleotides are TGTGCCAGCAGCCCTCCATTAGAGGGAACAGGGTTCCCTGAAGCTTTCTTT. It is translated as CASSPPLEGTGFPEAFF. The variable domain in full, with the rest retrieved from reference TRBV7-6 and TRBJ1-1, is GAGVSQSPRYKVTKRGQDVALRCDPISGHVSLYWYRQALGQGPEFLTYFNYEAQQDKSGLPNDRFSAERPEGSISTLTIQRTEQRDSAMYRCASSPPLEGTGFPEAFFGQGTRLTVV.

This clone occurred once. V gene TRBV7-8 combines with J gene TRBJ2-5; tentatively, D is TRBD1 or TRBD2 (7 bases each). This CDR3 spans 15 amino acids. V was trimmed by 5 bases and J by 7 bases, leaving 20 bases between them. CDR1 is SGHVS, CDR2 FQNEAQ, per germline. CDR3 sequence (DNA): TGTGCCAGCAGCCTCAGGGGGGAGGGCCCAGGGACCCAGTACTTC. Amino acid sequence: CASSLRGEGPGTQYF.

This chain connects TRBV12-5 to TRBJ2-3, with a possible D match to TRBD1 (6 bases). Trimming shortened V by 1 base and J by 2 bases, and 10 bases separated the two germline ends. In germline, CDR1 is LGHNT, CDR2 FRNRAP. The CDR3 totals 15 residues. The CDR3 DNA sequence: TGTGCTAGTGGTTTGGGGGACAAGAACACAGATACGCAGTATTTT. Protein product: CASGLGDKNTDTQYF.

This sequence joins TRBV7-9 and TRBJ2-7; 11 bases are shared with TRBD1. J lost 3 bases, V lost 4 bases, and 5 bases had no gene match. The germline CDR1 and CDR2 sequences are SEHNR and FQNEAQ (reference sequence). The CDR3 runs to 15 residues. The chain's CDR3 is CASSYRDRGIYEQYF. The CDR3 region has the DNA TGTGCCAGCAGCTACCGGGACAGGGGGATCTACGAGCAGTACTTC.

Only one count was recorded for this clone. The chain joins TRBV4-3 to TRBJ2-7; D not certain. V lost 2 bases, J lost 1 base, and 15 bases lay in between. Germline lookup yields CDR1 LGHNA and CDR2 YSLEER. The CDR3 consists of 16 residues. CDR3 sequence (DNA): TGCGCCAGCAGCCAAATCGCCACCCAGCTGTCCTACGAGCAGTACTTC. The encoded protein is CASSQIATQLSYEQYF.

The rearrangement uses TRBV18 and TRBJ2-5; D not resolved. With 2 bases removed from V and 4 bases from J, the gap between germline ends came to 8 bases. This CDR3 is 13 amino acids long. Germline V lookup: CDR1 KGHSH, CDR2 LQKENI. CDR3 sequence (DNA): TGTGCCAGCTCACCATCATCTCTAGAGACCCAGTACTTC. Amino acids: CASSPSSLETQYF.

The chain uses TRBV28 and TRBJ1-4; 8 bases align to TRBD1. Germline V lookup: CDR1 MDHEN, CDR2 SYDVKM. The CDR3 loop spans 15 amino acids. The ends lost 4 bases at V and 4 bases at J; junction bases unmatched: 5. The CDR3 DNA reads as TGTGCCAGCAGTTCCCGACAGGGGAGTAATGAAAAACTGTTTTTT. Translation: CASSSRQGSNEKLFF.

The chain employs TRBV7-9 and TRBJ1-5; TRBD1 aligns across 7 bases. Trimming cost V 6 bases and J 7 bases; bases outside gene matches: 6. The CDR3 consists of 13 residues. Germline CDR1 reads SEHNR; CDR2 reads FQNEAQ (reference sequence). The DNA of the CDR3 is TGTGCCAGCAGAACAGGGGTGAACCAGCCCCAGCATTTT. As protein: CASRTGVNQPQHF.

The CDR3 nucleotides read TGTGCCAGCAGCTTAAGGTATACGCAGTATTTT. As protein: CASSLRYTQYF. The chain carries TRBV11-2 and TRBJ2-3; D ambiguous. This CDR3 is built from 11 residues. Trimming cost V 2 bases and J 7 bases, with 4 bases left between them. Germline CDR1 SGHAT, CDR2 FQNNGV.

J is TRBJ2-7 and V is TRBV7-9; no clear D. The CDR3 length is 14 residues. Germline CDR1 SEHNR, CDR2 FQNEAQ (reference sequence). Trimming took off 0 bases at V and 3 bases at J, with 9 bases between the two ends. As DNA, the CDR3 is TGTGCCAGCAGCTTAGCTGCCAGGTACTACGAGCAGTACTTC. Translation gives CASSLAARYYEQYF.

This clone has just one count. This chain joins TRBV10-3 and TRBJ1-5; D is unresolved. This CDR3 region has 16 residues. The germline V gene encodes CDR1 ENHRY and CDR2 SYGVKD. Between the trimmed V and J ends, which lost 3 bases and 2 bases, there was a span of 14 bases. The CDR3 DNA is TGTGCCATCAGTGACCCCCGTAAAGGCCGCAATCAGCCCCAGCATTTT. It specifies CAISDPRKGRNQPQHF.

The rearrangement links TRBV5-1 to TRBJ2-1; TRBD2 agrees at 9 bases. This CDR3 comprises 15 residues. The germline gives CDR1 SGHRS, CDR2 YFSETQ. V gave up 5 bases and J gave up 8 bases; unmatched junction bases: 11. Written as DNA, the CDR3 is TGCGCCAGCAGATTGCGGGAGGGCCCTCGGGATGAGCAGTTCTTC. Protein product: CASRLREGPRDEQFF.

Points on this clone: Within the sample, other DNA sequences also encode this same CDR3. This chain joins TRBV5-1 and TRBJ2-1; 7 bases are a match to TRBD1. V shed 4 bases and J 4 bases; nucleotides not matched to a gene: 5. CDR1 is SGHRS and CDR2 is YFSETQ in the germline V gene. The CDR3 covers 14 residues. The CDR3 reads CASSPETGYNEQFF. The CDR3 DNA follows: TGCGCCAGCAGCCCAGAGACAGGGTACAATGAGCAGTTCTTC.

The chain recombines TRBV4-1 with TRBJ2-7; tentative D call: TRBD2 (6 bases). Germline V gives CDR1 MGHRA, CDR2 YSYEKL. Deletions cut 4 bases from V and 6 bases from J, with 13 bases between. The CDR3 extends over 13 amino acids. CDR3 in amino acids: CASSLAAGLEQYF. As DNA, the CDR3 is TGCGCCAGCAGCCTAGCAGCGGGCCTCGAGCAGTACTTC.

The rearrangement uses TRBV4-1 and TRBJ2-5; D gene ambiguous. The CDR3 runs 16 residues. Germline V gene sequence: CDR1 MGHRA, CDR2 YSYEKL. The germline V and J ends were trimmed by 1 base and 2 bases, with 14 bases remaining between them. The DNA of the CDR3 is TGCGCCAGCAGCCAAGGTCCTGTGGAGATACAAGAGACCCAGTACTTC. It is translated as CASSQGPVEIQETQYF.